The rows below give T cell receptor beta chains drawn from one sample of a study of cytomegalovirus exposure and HLA in healthy donors. This table comes from immunoSEQ multiplex PCR, and its TCRdb copy is limited to in-frame clones, with some not included. Here the sample spans 200,000 to 250,000 clones, roughly 88% being singletons. Sequenced sample: PBMCs. Receptors originate from a young woman in good health and CMV-seropositive. The CDR3 runs from the conserved cysteine through the conserved F or W. The D gene is left open where the match is weak. Size values are once, few and many counts, or a class for expanded clones, and some rows have none.

>TRBJ2-1|TRBD2|NA|TRBV30
TGTGCCTGGAGTGGTAGTAGCGGGAGTGAGCAGTTCTTC
CAWSGSSGSEQFF
>TRBJ2-3|TRBD1|NA|TRBV29-1
TGCAGCGTTTGCAGGGGGCAAGGGGATACGCAGTATTTT
CSVCRGQGDTQYF
>TRBJ2-2|NA|NA|TRBV6-4
TGTGCCAGCAAGGGGCCGAATACCGGGGAGCTGTTTTTT
CASKGPNTGELFF
>TRBJ1-5|TRBD1|NA|TRBV30
TGTGCCTGGAGTGGGGCAACAGGGGGCGATCAGCCCCAGCATTTT
CAWSGATGGDQPQHF
>TRBJ2-3|TRBD2|once|TRBV2
TGTGCCATTCGAGCGGGAGGGCCAGGAGATACGCAGTATTTT
CAIRAGGPGDTQYF
>TRBJ2-7|TRBD2|NA|TRBV2
TGTGCCAGCAGAGGCGGGACTAGCGGGAGTCGGGGCTACGAGCAGTACTTC
CASRGGTSGSRGYEQYF
>TRBJ1-2|NA|NA|TRBV9
TGTGCCAGCAGCCCCCAGGGAGGGAGAGGCTACACCTTC
CASSPQGGRGYTF
>TRBJ1-5|NA|once|TRBV6-1
TGTGCCAGCAGTGAAGCGCTGGCAGGGTATCAGCCCCAGCATTTT
CASSEALAGYQPQHF
>TRBJ1-5|NA|NA|TRBV30
TGTGCCTGGAGTAGAGGTAGCAATCAGCCCCAGCATTTT
CAWSRGSNQPQHF
>TRBJ1-3|NA|NA|TRBV30
TGTGCCTGGAGGATCGGGGCCGGGGGAAACACCATATATTTT
CAWRIGAGGNTIYF
>TRBJ1-2|NA|NA|TRBV30
TGTGCCTGCATCCGGGGGGTCTATGGCTACACCTTC
CACIRGVYGYTF
>TRBJ1-2|NA|NA|TRBV11-3
TGTGCCAGCAGCTTAGGGGGGTCGGGCTATGGCTACACCTTC
CASSLGGSGYGYTF
>TRBJ2-1|TRBD1|NA|TRBV5-1
TGCGCCAGCAGCACGACGACAGGGGACCCCCACAATGAGCAGTTCTTC
CASSTTTGDPHNEQFF
>TRBJ2-7|NA|once|TRBV28
TGTGCCAGCAGTACCCCGCAGGGAGAGCAGTACTTC
CASSTPQGEQYF
>TRBJ2-2|TRBD1|NA|TRBV30
TGTGCCTGGAGGAGGACAGGGACCACCGGGGAGCTGTTTTTT
CAWRRTGTTGELFF
>TRBJ2-1|NA|once|TRBV6-5
TGTGCCACCTCTCGGTCCAATGAGCAGTTCTTC
CATSRSNEQFF